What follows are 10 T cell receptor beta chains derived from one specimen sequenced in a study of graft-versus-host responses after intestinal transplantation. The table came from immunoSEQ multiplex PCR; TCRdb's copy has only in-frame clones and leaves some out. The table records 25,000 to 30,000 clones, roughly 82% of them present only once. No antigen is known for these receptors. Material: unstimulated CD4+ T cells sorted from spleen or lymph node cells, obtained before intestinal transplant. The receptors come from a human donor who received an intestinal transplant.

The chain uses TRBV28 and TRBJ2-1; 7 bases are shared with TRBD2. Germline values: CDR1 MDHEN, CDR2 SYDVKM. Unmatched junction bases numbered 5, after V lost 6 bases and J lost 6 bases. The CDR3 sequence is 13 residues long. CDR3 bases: TGTGCCAGCAGGGGGGGGACTATCAATGAGCAGTTCTTC. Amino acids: CASRGGTINEQFF.

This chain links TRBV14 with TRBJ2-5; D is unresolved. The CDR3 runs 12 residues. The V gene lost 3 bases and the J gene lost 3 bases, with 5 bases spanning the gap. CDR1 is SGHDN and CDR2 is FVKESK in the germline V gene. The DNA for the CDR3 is TGTGCCAGCAGCCATTGGGAAGAGACCCAGTACTTC. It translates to CASSHWEETQYF. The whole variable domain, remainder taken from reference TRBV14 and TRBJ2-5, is EAGVTQFPSHSVIEKGQTVTLRCDPISGHDNLYWYRRVMGKEIKFLLHFVKESKQDESGMPNNRFLAERTGGTYSTLKVQPAELEDSGVYFCASSHWEETQYFGPGTRLLVL.

Here the CDR3 reads CASSSTRTEHEQFF. In nucleotides, the CDR3 is TGTGCCAGCTCAAGCACGAGGACCGAGCATGAGCAGTTCTTC. The chain links TRBV18 to TRBJ2-1; D not resolved. This CDR3 comprises 14 residues. CDR1 and CDR2 (germline): KGHSH, LQKENI. Between the trimmed V and J ends, which lost 5 bases and 8 bases, there was a span of 16 bases. The whole variable domain, filled in from reference TRBV18 and TRBJ2-1, reads NAGVMQNPRHLVRRRGQEARLRCSPMKGHSHVYWYRQLPEEGLKFMVYLQKENIIDESGMPKERFSAEFPKEGPSILRIQQVVRGDSAAYFCASSSTRTEHEQFFGPGTRLTVL.

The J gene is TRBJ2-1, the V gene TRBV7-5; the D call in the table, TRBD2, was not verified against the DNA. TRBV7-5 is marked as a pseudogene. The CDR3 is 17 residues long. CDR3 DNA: TGTGTCAGAAGCTATCCTAGACTAGCGGGGGGGCCCTATGAGCAGTTCTTC. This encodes CVRSYPRLAGGPYEQFF.

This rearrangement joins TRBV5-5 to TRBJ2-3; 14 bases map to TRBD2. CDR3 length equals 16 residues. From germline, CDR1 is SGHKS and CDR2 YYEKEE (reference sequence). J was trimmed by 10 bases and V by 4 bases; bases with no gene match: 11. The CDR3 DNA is TGTGCCAGCAGCCCCCCAGGGGGACTAGCGGGGGTCCCGCAGTATTTT. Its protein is CASSPPGGLAGVPQYF.

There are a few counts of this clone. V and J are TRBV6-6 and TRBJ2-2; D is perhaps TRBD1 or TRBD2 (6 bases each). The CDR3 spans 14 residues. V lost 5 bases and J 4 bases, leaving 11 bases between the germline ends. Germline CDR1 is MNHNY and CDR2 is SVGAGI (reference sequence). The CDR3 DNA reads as TGTGCCAGCAGTGGGGGGCGTTCCACCGGGGAGCTGTTTTTT. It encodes CASSGGRSTGELFF.

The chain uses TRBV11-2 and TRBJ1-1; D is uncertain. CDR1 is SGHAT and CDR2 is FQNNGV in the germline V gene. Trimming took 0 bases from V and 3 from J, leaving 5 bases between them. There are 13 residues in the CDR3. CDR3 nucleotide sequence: TGTGCCAGCAGCTTAGAAGAGGACACTGAAGCTTTCTTT. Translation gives CASSLEEDTEAFF.

CDR3 nucleotide sequence: TGTGCCAGCAGCTTGGGGACCTCTGGCAATCAGCCCCAGCATTTT. It codes for CASSLGTSGNQPQHF. The gene calls are TRBV5-6 and TRBJ1-5; D ambiguous. The CDR3 is made up of 15 amino acids. Trimming took off 0 bases at V and 2 bases at J, with 9 bases between the two ends. Germline V CDR1 and CDR2: SGHDT, YYEEEE. Complete variable domain (other parts from reference TRBV5-6 and TRBJ1-5): DAGVTQSPTHLIKTRGQQVTLRCSPKSGHDTVSWYQQALGQGPQFIFQYYEEEERQRGNFPDRFSGHQFPNYSSELNVNALLLGDSALYLCASSLGTSGNQPQHFGDGTRLSIL.

CDR3 nucleotides: TGTGCCAGCAGCGTAGACCCCTCGCGGGGAGGTACTGAAGCTTTCTTT. This codes for CASSVDPSRGGTEAFF. The chain combines TRBV9 with TRBJ1-1; D gene unclear. CDR3 length equals 16 residues. The germline gives CDR1 SGDLS, CDR2 YYNGEE. The V end was cut by 0 bases, the J end by 5 bases, with 17 bases between.

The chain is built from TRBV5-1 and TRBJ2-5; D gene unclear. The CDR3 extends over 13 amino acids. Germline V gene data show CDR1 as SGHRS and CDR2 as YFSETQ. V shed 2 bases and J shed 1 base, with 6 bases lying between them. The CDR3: CASSLGFQETQYF. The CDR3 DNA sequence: TGCGCCAGCAGCTTAGGGTTCCAAGAGACCCAGTACTTC.